The clone carrying this TCR beta chain showed up just once. Trimming cost V 6 bases and J 0 bases, with 8 bases left between them. Germline assignment: CDR1 SGHAT and CDR2 FQNNGV. CDR3 length: 13 amino acids. These data belong to a study of technical replicates of blood from a handful of donors. The method was immunoSEQ multiplex PCR; TCRdb's version includes in-frame clones alone and lacks a portion of them. The table includes about 58,000 clones, approximately 95% detected once. The gene calls are TRBV11-2 and TRBJ1-1; maybe TRBD1 (5 bases). Source material: PBMCs. This TCR was sampled from a human donor in good health. Some clones in this sample may be carry-over from other donors' samples. The CDR3 DNA is TGTGCCAGCAGAGCGACAGTGAACACTGAAGCTTTCTTT. It translates to CASRATVNTEAFF.